A single sample is the source of the 19 T cell receptor beta chains below, sequenced in a study of T cells in Graves' hyperthyroidism and ophthalmopathy. Template material for amplifying TCR beta CDR3 regions consisted of RNA transcripts. Using the HTBI primer set, a first-round RT-PCR was run on the TCR CDR3. MiXCR, applied by TCRdb to the multiplex PCR reads, yields one record per CDR3 protein. This table has over 500,000 distinct CDR3 sequences, around 15% appearing once. The specimen sequenced was blood. The receptors shown here come from a woman aged 40 to 50 with Graves' hyperthyroidism.

This clonotype was detected ten times or more. The genes are TRBV28 and TRBJ2-1; D possibly uses TRBD1 or TRBD2 (5 bases each). V dropped 1 base and J dropped 3 bases, with 16 bases sitting between them. Per germline, CDR1 MDHEN and CDR2 SYDVKM. This CDR3 region has 17 residues. CDR3 protein: CASSLYGGRQIYNEQFF. As DNA, the CDR3 is TGTGCCAGCAGTTTATATGGGGGTAGACAAATCTACAATGAGCAGTTCTTC.

This clonotype came up many times. The V call is TRBV5-1, the J call TRBJ2-7; a weak D match, TRBD2 (7 bases). This CDR3 comprises 16 residues. V lost 0 bases and J 3 bases, leaving 16 bases between the germline ends. The germline V gene encodes CDR1 SGHRS and CDR2 YFSETQ. The CDR3 spells CASSLEGGGLGYEQYF. CDR3 coding DNA: TGCGCCAGCAGCTTGGAGGGAGGGGGATTGGGCTACGAGCAGTACTTC.

This clonotype showed up many times. The chain has TRBV5-1 and TRBJ2-1; TRBD1 aligns across 8 bases. With V trimmed by 4 bases and J by 6 bases, 6 bases remained unmatched. CDR3 length: 14 residues. The germline gives CDR1 SGHRS, CDR2 YFSETQ. Here the CDR3 reads CASSVGQGSNEQFF. The CDR3, as DNA: TGCGCCAGCAGCGTCGGACAGGGCAGCAATGAGCAGTTCTTC.

Ten or more counts support this clonotype. The rearrangement uses TRBV30 and TRBJ2-3, with D possibly being TRBD2 (5 bases). Germline CDR1 GTSNPN, CDR2 SVGIG (reference sequence). The CDR3 runs 15 residues. The ends were cut back, 0 bases at V and 5 bases at J, with 15 bases in the middle. CDR3 sequence reads: CAWSVGGWELDTQYF. The CDR3 DNA follows: TGTGCCTGGAGTGTCGGAGGATGGGAGCTAGATACGCAGTATTTT. The variable domain in full, completed from reference TRBV30 and TRBJ2-3, reads SQTIHQWPATLVQPVGSPLSLECTVEGTSNPNLYWYRQAAGRGLQLLFYSVGIGQISSEVPQNLSASRPQDRQFILSSKKLLLSDSGFYLCAWSVGGWELDTQYFGPGTRLTVL.

The genes are TRBV5-6 and TRBJ2-1; D not resolved. Trimming shortened V by 0 bases and J by 9 bases, and 13 bases separated the two germline ends. Per germline, CDR1 SGHDT and CDR2 YYEEEE. This CDR3 has 14 residues. The CDR3 region is CASSLEVPGVEQFF. In nucleotides, the CDR3 is TGTGCCAGCAGCTTGGAGGTCCCCGGTGTTGAGCAGTTCTTC. The full variable domain, its missing parts supplied by reference TRBV5-6 and TRBJ2-1, is DAGVTQSPTHLIKTRGQQVTLRCSPKSGHDTVSWYQQALGQGPQFIFQYYEEEERQRGNFPDRFSGHQFPNYSSELNVNALLLGDSALYLCASSLEVPGVEQFFGPGTRLTVL.

This clonotype was seen a few times. One base away lies a much larger clone, so this may be a sequencing read error. The chain carries TRBV30 and TRBJ1-1, with D uncertain. This CDR3 region has 13 residues. Germline-derived CDR1 and CDR2 are GTSNPN and SVGIG (reference sequence). Trimming removed 6 bases from V and 0 bases from J, with 11 bases in between. CDR3 amino acids: CACQVAVNTEAFF. Written as DNA, the CDR3 is TGTGCCTGCCAGGTGGCGGTGAACACTGAAGCTTTCTTT. Drawing the rest from reference TRBV30 and TRBJ1-1, the complete variable domain is SQTIHQWPATLVQPVGSPLSLECTVEGTSNPNLYWYRQAAGRGLQLLFYSVGIGQISSEVPQNLSASRPQDRQFILSSKKLLLSDSGFYLCACQVAVNTEAFFGQGTRLTVV.

This chain links TRBV7-2 with TRBJ1-5; the D is unclear. Trimming stripped 6 bases from V and 4 bases from J, with 16 bases between. CDR1 and CDR2 (germline): SGHTA, FQGNSA. The CDR3 contains 15 residues. CDR3: CASSPLSTLNQPQHF. The CDR3 DNA reads as TGTGCCAGCAGTCCCTTATCGACATTGAATCAGCCCCAGCATTTT.

This clonotype has at least ten counts. The rearrangement joins TRBV28 to TRBJ1-4, with 8 bases identical to TRBD1. This CDR3 is 15 amino acids long. CDR1 and CDR2 (germline): MDHEN, SYDVKM. V gave up 4 bases and J gave up 5 bases; unmatched junction bases: 6. The CDR3 DNA is TGTGCCAGCAGTTCCACAGGGGGAATCAATGAAAAACTGTTTTTT. Translation: CASSSTGGINEKLFF.

This clonotype was picked up many times. This chain connects TRBV15 to TRBJ2-7; TRBD2 matches at 8 bases. Germline V CDR1 and CDR2: LNHNV, YYDKDF (reference sequence). With V trimmed by 6 bases and J by 2 bases, 12 bases remained unmatched. This CDR3 is built from 16 residues. The CDR3 is CATRAVAGGPTYEQYF. In DNA form, the CDR3 reads TGTGCCACCAGGGCTGTGGCGGGAGGACCGACCTACGAGCAGTACTTC.

This clonotype showed up many times. CDR3 coding DNA: TGTGCCAGCAGTTTAAGCCAGGGGGGTCCCTACGAGCAGTACTTC. This codes for CASSLSQGGPYEQYF. The chain employs TRBV28 and TRBJ2-7; tentatively, D is TRBD1 (7 bases). The CDR3 sequence is 15 residues long. Germline V gene sequence: CDR1 MDHEN, CDR2 SYDVKM. Trimming cost V 2 bases and J 2 bases, with 13 bases left between them.

This clonotype was counted ten times or more. This chain uses TRBV7-9 with TRBJ1-2; 7 bases are a match to TRBD1. The CDR3 has 15 residues. The V and J ends lost 4 bases and 4 bases, in that order; junction bases with no gene match: 9. Germline lookup yields CDR1 SEHNR and CDR2 FQNEAQ (reference sequence). The CDR3 loop is CASSSGQNGVYGYTF. The CDR3 nucleotides read TGTGCCAGCAGCTCGGGACAGAACGGCGTCTATGGCTACACCTTC.

The V gene is TRBV14, the J gene TRBJ1-3; D is unresolved. The CDR3 consists of 11 residues. In germline, CDR1 is SGHDN, CDR2 FVKESK. Trimming left V 3 bases short and J 8 bases short, with 5 bases between. CDR3 coding DNA: TGTGCCAGCAGCCATAAAGACACCATATATTTT. It yields the protein CASSHKDTIYF.

This clonotype was observed at least ten times. The chain recombines TRBV7-9 with TRBJ2-1; TRBD2 matches at 11 bases. CDR3 length equals 16 residues. In germline, CDR1 is SEHNR, CDR2 FQNEAQ (reference sequence). Trimming took 1 base from V and 4 from J; bases not matched to a gene: 3. The CDR3 nucleotides are TGTGCCAGCAGCTTAGGTAGCGGGAGGGCTTACAATGAGCAGTTCTTC. Amino acid sequence: CASSLGSGRAYNEQFF.

The chain has TRBV20-1 and TRBJ1-1; D is possibly TRBD1 (5 bases). The V gene's germline CDR1 is DFQATT and CDR2 SNEGSKA (reference sequence). The V and J ends lost 2 bases and 3 bases respectively, with 13 bases between them. CDR3 length: 14 residues. CDR3 region: CSARPGGLDTEAFF. CDR3 bases: TGCAGTGCTAGACCTGGGGGTTTGGACACTGAAGCTTTCTTT.

This clonotype has at least ten counts. J is TRBJ2-1 and V is TRBV12-3 or TRBV12-4, with 7 bases fitting TRBD2. The V and J ends lost 6 bases and 12 bases, in that order; junction bases with no gene match: 14. The CDR3 runs to 14 residues. CDR3 in amino acids: CASSQPESGIGQFF. The CDR3 bases are TGTGCCAGCAGCCAACCAGAAAGCGGGATTGGGCAGTTCTTC.

Many counts were recorded for this clonotype. This chain links TRBV29-1 with TRBJ2-1; 7 bases fit TRBD1. This CDR3 is 15 amino acids long. Germline V CDR1 and CDR2: SQVTM, ANQGSEA. V was pared by 4 bases and J by 5 bases, with 11 bases of the junction left unmatched. The CDR3 is CSVAPRSQGDNEQFF. The CDR3 region has the DNA TGCAGCGTTGCCCCCCGGAGTCAGGGGGACAATGAGCAGTTCTTC.

The chain recombines TRBV9 with TRBJ2-7; 8 nucleotides agree with TRBD1. Germline V gene sequence: CDR1 SGDLS, CDR2 YYNGEE. Trimming at V came to 3 bases and at J to 2 bases, leaving 7 bases not matched to a gene. The CDR3 spans 15 residues. CDR3: CASSATGQGAYEQYF. CDR3 sequence (DNA): TGTGCCAGCAGCGCCACTGGACAGGGCGCCTACGAGCAGTACTTC.

The chain couples TRBV27 to TRBJ2-7, with D perhaps matching TRBD1 (6 bases). The CDR3 is made up of 14 amino acids. The V end lost 5 bases, the J end lost 4 bases, and 15 bases lay between the germline ends. In germline, CDR1 is MNHEY, CDR2 SMNVEV (reference sequence). The CDR3 reads CASSPQGTYYEQYF. The CDR3 DNA follows: TGTGCCAGCAGTCCACAGGGAACATATTACGAGCAGTACTTC.

A word on this clonotype: Since a much larger clone is just one base distant, this may be a read error. The J gene is TRBJ1-1, the V gene TRBV7-9, with 7 bases that match TRBD1. CDR1 is SEHNR and CDR2 is FQNEAQ in the germline V gene (reference sequence). The CDR3 is 15 residues long. CDR3 nucleotide sequence: TGCGCCAGCAGCCAAACCGGGACAGAGAACGCTGAAGCTTTCTTT. Its translation is CASSQTGTENAEAFF.